A single sample gave rise to the 26 T cell receptor beta chains below, sequenced in a study of blood T cell repertoires in COVID-19. Using immunoSEQ multiplex PCR, the repertoire was profiled, and TCRdb retains in-frame clones only, with some absent. The data contain 140,000 to 150,000 clones, roughly nine tenths of them seen just once; the ten biggest clones take up around 1.5%. Material for sequencing was peripheral blood. Every receptor here comes from a human donor in a cohort sampled during active COVID-19.

The chain combines TRBV7-3 with TRBJ2-2; TRBD1 matches at 9 bases. This CDR3 spans 15 amino acids. In germline, CDR1 is SGHTA, CDR2 FQGTGA. Trimming took 5 bases from V and 4 from J; bases not matched to a gene: 5. The chain's CDR3 is CASSPQGASTGELFF. CDR3 sequence (DNA): TGTGCCAGCAGCCCACAGGGGGCCTCCACCGGGGAGCTGTTTTTT.

This chain joins TRBV29-1 and TRBJ1-1, with a tentative D call TRBD1 (5 bases). This CDR3 region has 13 residues. The germline V gene has CDR1 SQVTM and CDR2 ANQGSEA. The V end lost 3 bases, the J end lost 5 bases, and 13 bases lay between the germline ends. As DNA, the CDR3 is TGCAGCGTTGATACAGGCGGGGGAACTGAAGCTTTCTTT. Protein: CSVDTGGGTEAFF.

J is TRBJ2-2 and V is TRBV6-4; TRBD1 is a possible D gene (5 bases). The germline V gene has CDR1 MRHNA and CDR2 SNTAGT. V shed 0 bases and J shed 4 bases, with 9 bases lying between them. The CDR3 has 15 amino acids. CDR3 residues: CASSDSTALTGELFF. In DNA form, the CDR3 reads TGTGCCAGCAGTGACTCGACAGCCCTCACCGGGGAGCTGTTTTTT.

This chain links TRBV15 with TRBJ1-1; TRBD1 aligns across 9 bases. The junction had 9 bases not matched to a gene; V was cut back by 5 bases and J by 5 bases. This CDR3 has 15 residues. Germline CDR1 LNHNV, CDR2 YYDKDF (reference sequence). CDR3 sequence (DNA): TGTGCCACCAGCGATCCGGGACAGGGAAAAACTGAAGCTTTCTTT. Translated: CATSDPGQGKTEAFF.

The CDR3 loop reads CASRQGVNTEAFF. In DNA, the CDR3 is TGTGCCAGCCGACAGGGGGTGAACACTGAAGCTTTCTTT. This chain connects TRBV7-6 to TRBJ1-1; 9 bases are a match to TRBD1. This CDR3 contains 13 residues. Germline CDR1 and CDR2: SGHVS and FNYEAQ. J gave up 0 bases and V 8 bases, and 1 base lay outside the gene matches.

The rearrangement links TRBV12-3 or TRBV12-4 to TRBJ1-1; TRBD1 is a possible D gene (6 bases). CDR3 length: 13 residues. Trimming stripped 7 bases from V and 5 bases from J, with 14 bases between. The CDR3 here is CASNVLRGTEAFF. CDR3 coding DNA: TGTGCCAGCAATGTACTTAGGGGGACTGAAGCTTTCTTT.

This rearrangement joins TRBV29-1 to TRBJ2-3, with 8 bases that match TRBD2. This CDR3 comprises 13 residues. V was clipped by 7 bases and J by 2 bases; unmatched bases: 5. CDR1 is SQVTM and CDR2 is ANQGSEA in the germline V gene. CDR3 in amino acids: CSAERGPTDTQYF. The CDR3 DNA reads TGCAGCGCCGAGCGGGGGCCCACAGATACGCAGTATTTT.

The CDR3 coding sequence is TGTGCCAGCAGCTTAGTGGGGGGGGCCCTCGCAGATACGCAGTATTTT. Residues: CASSLVGGALADTQYF. The genes are TRBV11-2 and TRBJ2-3; tentative D call: TRBD2 (7 bases). Germline CDR1 and CDR2: SGHAT and FQNNGV. The CDR3 is 16 amino acids. The germline V and J ends were trimmed by 1 base and 4 bases, with 15 bases remaining between them. The variable domain in full, with the rest retrieved from reference TRBV11-2 and TRBJ2-3, is EAGVAQSPRYKIIEKRQSVAFWCNPISGHATLYWYQQILGQGPKLLIQFQNNGVVDDSQLPKDRFSAERLKGVDSTLKIQPAKLEDSAVYLCASSLVGGALADTQYFGPGTRLTVL.

This chain joins TRBV19 and TRBJ1-2; 8 bases map to TRBD1. The CDR3 has 13 amino acids. With 3 bases clipped from V and 8 bases from J, the junction kept 5 bases outside the gene matches. The germline CDR1 and CDR2 sequences are LNHDA and SQIVND (reference sequence). CDR3 protein: CASSIRTGWGYTF. For the CDR3, the DNA is TGTGCCAGTAGTATCAGGACAGGGTGGGGCTACACCTTC. Variable domain in full (rest from reference TRBV19 and TRBJ1-2): DGGITQSPKYLFRKEGQNVTLSCEQNLNHDAMYWYRQDPGQGLRLIYYSQIVNDFQKGDIAEGYSVSREKKESFPLTVTSAQKNPTAFYLCASSIRTGWGYTFGSGTRLTVV.

The CDR3 spells CASQTGTNEKLFF. The DNA of the CDR3 is TGTGCCAGCCAGACAGGAACCAATGAAAAACTGTTTTTT. The genes are TRBV12-3 or TRBV12-4 and TRBJ1-4, with D possibly TRBD1 on 6 matching bases. The CDR3 consists of 13 residues. V was shortened by 8 bases and J by 5 bases, with 12 bases between the two germline ends.

The V and J genes are TRBV5-1 and TRBJ1-1, with 8 bases lining up with TRBD1. The CDR3 consists of 14 residues. Trimming took 1 base from V and 4 from J; bases not matched to a gene: 3. Germline assignment: CDR1 SGHRS and CDR2 YFSETQ. The CDR3 region has the DNA TGCGCCAGCAGCTTGACAGGGGGTGTCACTGAAGCTTTCTTT. This encodes CASSLTGGVTEAFF.

The gene calls are TRBV5-4 and TRBJ1-1; maybe TRBD1 (5 bases). V gave up 4 bases and J gave up 4 bases, with 14 bases separating them. This CDR3 comprises 14 residues. Germline CDR1 and CDR2: SGHNT and YYREEE (reference sequence). The CDR3 coding sequence is TGTGCCAGCAGCCGGGGGAGGGCGGGCACTGAAGCTTTCTTT. Translated, it gives CASSRGRAGTEAFF.

The chain links TRBV7-2 to TRBJ2-2; D is possibly TRBD1 (5 bases). The CDR3 is 16 residues long. V lost 2 bases to trimming and J lost 1 base, with 11 bases between them. Germline loops: CDR1 SGHTA, CDR2 FQGNSA. CDR3 amino acids: CASSLPHRLNTGELFF. DNA of the CDR3: TGTGCCAGCAGCTTACCCCACAGGTTGAACACCGGGGAGCTGTTTTTT.

The chain carries TRBV3-1 (or the pseudogene TRBV3-2) and TRBJ1-1; D ambiguous. In germline, CDR1 is LGHDT, CDR2 YNNKEL (reference sequence). V was cut by 4 bases and J by 6 bases, with 9 bases left in between. CDR3 length: 12 amino acids. CDR3 sequence (DNA): TGTGCCAGCAGCCCGCCCGGGGCTGAAGCTTTCTTT. This translates into CASSPPGAEAFF.

The CDR3 nucleotides read TGCGCCAGCAGCTTGGATCGCCGACTAGCGCGAGCGCCAGATACGCAGTATTTT. Translating it yields CASSLDRRLARAPDTQYF. The chain couples TRBV5-1 to TRBJ2-3; 8 bases are a match to TRBD2. The CDR3 totals 18 residues. J was trimmed by 4 bases and V by 0 bases; bases with no gene match: 13. Germline loops: CDR1 SGHRS, CDR2 YFSETQ.

The rearrangement joins TRBV7-6 to TRBJ2-3; D not resolved. The CDR3 runs 13 residues. V was pared by 4 bases and J by 3 bases, with 8 bases between. Germline V CDR1 and CDR2: SGHVS, FNYEAQ. This chain's CDR3 is CASSSRETDTQYF. CDR3 nucleotide sequence: TGTGCCAGCAGCTCCCGAGAGACAGATACGCAGTATTTT.

V is TRBV27 and J is TRBJ2-7; possible D gene TRBD1, 6 bases. The V and J ends lost 6 bases and 5 bases respectively, with 17 bases between them. This CDR3 spans 14 amino acids. Germline loops: CDR1 MNHEY, CDR2 SMNVEV (reference sequence). The DNA of the CDR3 is TGTGCCAGCAGCGACAGGTCTGGTGGCGACGAGCAGTACTTC. Protein sequence: CASSDRSGGDEQYF.

V gene TRBV18 combines with J gene TRBJ2-7, with TRBD1 matching over 8 bases. This CDR3 has 13 residues. Germline V gene data show CDR1 as KGHSH and CDR2 as LQKENI. J lost 7 bases, V lost 3 bases, and 5 bases had no gene match. The CDR3 loop reads CASSPDRANEQYF. CDR3 coding DNA: TGTGCCAGCTCACCGGACAGGGCGAATGAGCAGTACTTC.

V gene TRBV18 combines with J gene TRBJ2-1; D is unclear. Trimming stripped 6 bases from V and 2 bases from J, with 14 bases between. Germline V gives CDR1 KGHSH, CDR2 LQKENI. The CDR3 contains 15 residues. In nucleotides, the CDR3 is TGTGCCAGCTCCCCCAATAGATTCCCCTACAATGAGCAGTTCTTC. Translation: CASSPNRFPYNEQFF.

This clone was counted a single time. At one end, the junction sequence differs from germline, possibly due to a read error. The chain joins TRBV4-3 to TRBJ1-2; 8 nucleotides align to TRBD1. The CDR3 extends over 14 amino acids. Germline V gene data show CDR1 as LGHNA and CDR2 as YSLEER. CDR3 in amino acids: CAGSQQGVRYGYTF. CDR3 coding DNA: TGCGCCGGCAGCCAACAGGGGGTGAGATATGGCTACACCTTC.

The V gene is TRBV27, the J gene TRBJ1-4; D perhaps matches TRBD1 (5 bases). This CDR3 contains 14 residues. Germline-derived CDR1 and CDR2 are MNHEY and SMNVEV (reference sequence). V lost 5 bases and J lost 6, with 13 bases in between. CDR3: CASSRTGGYEKLFF. In nucleotides, the CDR3 is TGTGCCAGCAGTCGGACGGGGGGATATGAAAAACTGTTTTTT.

V and J are TRBV11-2 and TRBJ2-7; no reliable D call. V was trimmed by 0 bases and J by 3 bases, leaving 3 bases between them. The germline V gene encodes CDR1 SGHAT and CDR2 FQNNGV. The CDR3 covers 12 residues. The CDR3 spells CASSLDLYEQYF. The CDR3 nucleotides read TGTGCCAGCAGCTTAGATCTCTACGAGCAGTACTTC.

This clone was counted a single time. V usage is TRBV6-5 and J usage is TRBJ2-1, with D possibly matching TRBD2 (7 bases). There are 14 residues in the CDR3. Germline CDR1 and CDR2: MNHEY and SVGAGI. Trimming cost V 6 bases and J 8 bases, with 17 bases left between them. The CDR3: CASSRGAPGDEQFF. The CDR3 DNA sequence: TGTGCCAGCAGCCGGGGGGCGCCTGGGGATGAGCAGTTCTTC.

This clone was seen more than once but under ten times. An end of the junction differs from the germline gene, which may be a read error. The chain links TRBV20-1 to TRBJ1-5, with D uncertain. The CDR3 sequence is 11 residues long. Germline V lookup: CDR1 DFQATT, CDR2 SNEGSKA (reference sequence). CDR3 in amino acids: CSARDGEAQHF. CDR3 bases: TGCAGTGCGAGAGACGGGGAGGCCCAGCATTTT.

The chain carries TRBV18 and TRBJ1-2; no definite D call. This CDR3 has 11 amino acids. CDR1 and CDR2 from the germline V gene are KGHSH and LQKENI. Trimming stripped 3 bases from V and 10 bases from J, with 9 bases between. In DNA, the CDR3 is TGTGCCAGCTCACCGGCTGATTTCTACACCTTC. It is translated as CASSPADFYTF.

The V and J genes are TRBV19 and TRBJ2-2, with D possibly TRBD1 on 5 matching bases. Germline CDR1 LNHDA, CDR2 SQIVND (reference sequence). The germline V and J ends were trimmed by 4 bases and 5 bases, with 11 bases remaining between them. This CDR3 region has 14 residues. In DNA form, the CDR3 reads TGTGCCAGTAGTACTCAGACAGCTACCGGGGAGCTGTTTTTT. This translates into CASSTQTATGELFF.